The clone carrying this TCR beta chain was recorded a few times. Its antigen is not identified. The data derive from a study of regulatory T cells in long-lasting Graves disease. Time point denoted: newly diagnosed GD, antithyroid drugs for less than 3 months. The TCR library was made from RNA extracted from PBMCs. There are 15 residues in the CDR3. Germline V gene sequence: CDR1 SEHNR, CDR2 FQNEAQ (reference sequence). V lost 4 bases and J 0 bases, leaving 12 bases between the germline ends. General study points: It was in persistent disease that TRBV28, TRBJ1-2 and TRBJ2-5 were favored.

According to the study, TCR beta libraries were built with iRepertoire HTBI primers and CDR3-region Arm-PCR. Per the authors' pipeline: Identification of gene segments yielded 60 or so TRBV and 14 to 15 TRBJ across samples. TCRdb processed the multiplex PCR reads anew with MiXCR; each CDR3 protein has one entry. It is TCRdb's table, rather than the study itself, that gives the V and J calls and clone size. The table lists 350,000 to 400,000 distinct CDR3 sequences, about 16% of them singletons. The TCR comes from a female donor with Graves disease. The chain joins TRBV7-9 to TRBJ1-2; D unresolved. The material sequenced was peripheral blood mononuclear cells (PBMCs), taken at new diagnosis, from a patient treated with antithyroid drugs. The CDR3 nucleotides are TGTGCCAGCAGCTCCTCAGTCTTTTCTAACTATGGCTACACCTTC. Translated: CASSSSVFSNYGYTF.